Each of the 12 T cell receptor beta chains below was sequenced from the same sample in a study of identical twins. From the 5' RACE reads, TCRdb called clonotypes with MiXCR, one entry per CDR3 protein. The repertoire holds about 720,000 distinct CDR3 sequences, around 8.3% seen once, with around 0.95% in the top ten. The sample was also linked to a second study, of yellow fever vaccine responses in identical twins.

The sample comprised PBMCs. These receptor sequences come from a woman aged 18-29 years in good health.

The rearrangement links TRBV2 to TRBJ2-7; D unresolved. The CDR3 extends over 12 amino acids. Germline-derived CDR1 and CDR2 are SNHLY and FYNNEI. V was pared by 9 bases and J by 4 bases, with 13 bases between. This chain's CDR3 is CASQQRLYEQYF. The CDR3 DNA is TGTGCCAGTCAACAGAGATTATACGAGCAGTACTTC. The complete variable domain, with remaining parts taken from reference TRBV2 and TRBJ2-7, reads EPEVTQTPSHQVTQMGQEVILRCVPISNHLYFYWYRQILGQKVEFLVSFYNNEISEKSEIFDDQFSVERPDGSNFTLKIRSTKLEDSAMYFCASQQRLYEQYFGPGTRLTVT.

The chain has TRBV2 and TRBJ2-1; tentative D call: TRBD1 (6 bases). From germline, CDR1 is SNHLY and CDR2 FYNNEI. The CDR3 is 16 amino acids. The V end lost 3 bases, the J end lost 0 bases, and 12 bases lay between the germline ends. The CDR3 nucleotides are TGTGCCAGCAGTGAGAGCCAGGGGAGCTCCTACAATGAGCAGTTCTTC. It encodes CASSESQGSSYNEQFF. Drawing the rest from reference TRBV2 and TRBJ2-1, the complete variable domain is EPEVTQTPSHQVTQMGQEVILRCVPISNHLYFYWYRQILGQKVEFLVSFYNNEISEKSEIFDDQFSVERPDGSNFTLKIRSTKLEDSAMYFCASSESQGSSYNEQFFGPGTRLTVL.

CDR3 coding DNA: TGCAGCTCCCCGGGACATTTCACCACAGATACGCAGTATTTT. This translates into CSSPGHFTTDTQYF. This rearrangement joins TRBV20-1 to TRBJ2-3; TRBD1 might be the D (6 bases). Germline V CDR1 and CDR2: DFQATT, SNEGSKA (reference sequence). CDR3 length: 14 amino acids.

This clonotype was seen ten or more times. The chain has TRBV5-1 and TRBJ2-2, with D perhaps TRBD1 (6 bases). The CDR3 runs to 16 residues. Per the germline V gene, CDR1 is SGHRS and CDR2 is YFSETQ. With 0 bases removed from V and 1 base from J, the gap between germline ends came to 10 bases. Written as DNA, the CDR3 is TGCGCCAGCAGCTTGGTTGGGGGCGTGAACACCGGGGAGCTGTTTTTT. This encodes CASSLVGGVNTGELFF.

The table lists this clonotype with a few counts. The chain has TRBV11-2 and TRBJ2-7; D remains unclear. Trimming shortened V by 8 bases and J by 0 bases, and 11 bases separated the two germline ends. CDR3 length: 13 amino acids. Germline CDR1 reads SGHAT; CDR2 reads FQNNGV. CDR3 loop: CASRLSSSYEQYF. CDR3 coding DNA: TGTGCCAGCCGTTTATCGAGCTCCTACGAGCAGTACTTC.

This clonotype was seen a handful of times. V gene TRBV12-3 or TRBV12-4 combines with J gene TRBJ1-1; possible D gene TRBD1, 5 bases. There are 17 residues in the CDR3. V was shortened by 1 base and J by 0 bases, with 15 bases between the two germline ends. The CDR3 bases are TGTGCCAGCAGTTTAGGTCAGGGCGTGGGAGTGAACACTGAAGCTTTCTTT. Protein product: CASSLGQGVGVNTEAFF.

This clonotype was counted between two and nine times. V gene TRBV20-1 combines with J gene TRBJ2-3, with D hard to call. The CDR3 covers 14 residues. In germline, CDR1 is DFQATT, CDR2 SNEGSKA (reference sequence). V was cut by 3 bases and J by 0 bases, with 10 bases left in between. The CDR3 DNA follows: TGCAGTGCTAGTCGGAGTACTAGCACAGATACGCAGTATTTT. Amino acid sequence: CSASRSTSTDTQYF.

The gene calls are TRBV9 and TRBJ2-1; 7 bases line up with TRBD1. The CDR3 runs to 17 residues. Germline CDR1 is SGDLS and CDR2 is YYNGEE. V shed 1 base and J 5 bases; nucleotides not matched to a gene: 12. CDR3 residues: CASSVMPRQGGNNEQFF. For the CDR3, the DNA is TGTGCCAGCAGCGTAATGCCCCGACAGGGTGGGAACAATGAGCAGTTCTTC.

There are many counts of this clonotype. The V and J genes are TRBV27 and TRBJ2-1; possible D gene TRBD2, 6 bases. The CDR3 sequence is 15 residues long. V gave up 7 bases and J gave up 4 bases, with 17 bases separating them. Germline CDR1 is MNHEY and CDR2 is SMNVEV (reference sequence). The CDR3 loop reads CASIKGGTGYNEQFF. In nucleotides, the CDR3 is TGTGCCAGCATCAAGGGCGGGACGGGGTACAATGAGCAGTTCTTC.

The DNA of the CDR3 is TGCAGTGCTCCTACCCCGACAGGGATCGAGACCCAGTACTTC. Its translation: CSAPTPTGIETQYF. This rearrangement joins TRBV20-1 to TRBJ2-5; 7 bases are shared with TRBD1. CDR1 DFQATT and CDR2 SNEGSKA come from the germline V gene (reference sequence). The V and J ends lost 5 bases and 5 bases, in that order; junction bases with no gene match: 11. The CDR3 runs 14 residues.

This chain connects TRBV5-1 to TRBJ2-7; 8 bases align to TRBD1. The CDR3 spans 15 residues. V dropped 4 bases and J dropped 0; count of bases not matched to a gene: 6. From germline, CDR1 is SGHRS and CDR2 YFSETQ. DNA for the CDR3: TGCGCCAGCAGCAGTGACAGGGGACCCTCCTACGAGCAGTACTTC. Its protein is CASSSDRGPSYEQYF.

The rearrangement links TRBV24-1 to TRBJ2-7; D is possibly TRBD2 (5 bases). CDR3 length: 15 residues. Per germline, CDR1 KGHDR and CDR2 SFDVKD. Trimming left V 0 bases short and J 5 bases short, with 13 bases between. CDR3 bases: TGTGCCACCAGTGATTTGGACGGGATCCCCCACGAGCAGTACTTC. Protein sequence: CATSDLDGIPHEQYF.